What follows are 21 T cell receptor beta chains derived from one specimen sequenced in a study of shared clonotypes between healthy human individuals. TCRdb keeps only in-frame clones here, not all; method: immunoSEQ multiplex PCR. In the table there are about 2.3 million clones, over 85% of which are singletons. What was sequenced was naive CD4+ T cells from PBMCs. The subset: CD45RA+ positively selected. Source of these receptors: a young man in good health. Some clones in this sample may be carry-over from other donors' samples.

V and J are TRBV2 and TRBJ2-2; D may be TRBD2 (5 bases). CDR3 length: 16 residues. Germline V gives CDR1 SNHLY, CDR2 FYNNEI. V lost 4 bases, J lost 0 bases, and 12 bases lay in between. The CDR3 DNA reads as TGTGCCAGCAGTGTGCTAGCCGCTGCGAACACCGGGGAGCTGTTTTTT. Translating gives CASSVLAAANTGELFF.

The chain recombines TRBV15 with TRBJ2-5; 8 nucleotides line up with TRBD2. This CDR3 contains 18 residues. Germline-derived CDR1 and CDR2 are LNHNV and YYDKDF (reference sequence). The trim removed 1 base at V and 5 bases at J, leaving 15 bases unmatched. The CDR3 reads CATSRGQPGLVRSETQYF. The CDR3 nucleotides are TGTGCCACCAGCAGAGGCCAACCGGGACTAGTCAGATCCGAGACCCAGTACTTC.

CDR3 loop: CASSRGDAISSYEQYF. The CDR3 DNA is TGCGCCAGCAGCCGAGGGGACGCCATAAGCTCCTACGAGCAGTACTTC. The chain carries TRBV4-1 and TRBJ2-7; D possibly uses TRBD1 or TRBD2 (5 bases each). The length of the CDR3 is 16 residues. Germline-derived CDR1 and CDR2 are MGHRA and YSYEKL. Trimming took off 4 bases at V and 0 bases at J, with 16 bases between the two ends.

V gene TRBV6-6 combines with J gene TRBJ1-2; D is uncertain. Trimming removed 4 bases from V and 1 base from J, with 13 bases in between. Germline V gene data show CDR1 as MNHNY and CDR2 as SVGAGI (reference sequence). CDR3 size: 15 residues. In DNA form, the CDR3 reads TGTGCCAGCAGTTTTGGGCCAGGAGGTAACTATGGCTACACCTTC. Protein: CASSFGPGGNYGYTF.

V and J are TRBV7-8 and TRBJ2-5, with 10 bases identical to TRBD1. TRBJ2-7 explains the end of the DNA better; the J call may be wrong. CDR3 length equals 14 residues. CDR1 is SGHVS, CDR2 FQNEAQ, per germline. The CDR3, as DNA: TGTGCCAGTATCGGGACAGGGGTCGTCTACGAGCAGTACTTC. This translates into CASIGTGVVYEQYF.

The V gene is TRBV5-1, the J gene TRBJ2-3; 13 bases are a match to TRBD2. V shed 4 bases, J shed 3 bases, and the junction held 8 bases outside the gene matches. The CDR3 extends over 17 amino acids. The V gene's germline CDR1 is SGHRS and CDR2 YFSETQ. The CDR3 coding sequence is TGCGCCAGCAGCCCCGGACTAGCGGGAGATGCGACAGATACGCAGTATTTT. Its protein is CASSPGLAGDATDTQYF.

This chain uses TRBV7-2 with TRBJ2-1; 9 nucleotides agree with TRBD1. The CDR3 spans 13 residues. Per the germline V gene, CDR1 is SGHTA and CDR2 is FQGNSA. J gave up 14 bases and V 4 bases, and 9 bases lay outside the gene matches. The CDR3: CASSSHRQGEKFF. The CDR3 DNA reads as TGTGCCAGCAGCTCTCACAGACAGGGGGAAAAGTTCTTC.

The chain joins TRBV7-2 to TRBJ2-5; TRBD2 matches 10 bases. Per the germline V gene, CDR1 is SGHTA and CDR2 is FQGNSA. V was clipped by 2 bases and J by 6 bases; unmatched bases: 3. There are 14 residues in the CDR3. This CDR3 reads CASSLSSGRKTQYF. For the CDR3, the DNA is TGTGCCAGCAGCTTATCTAGCGGGAGAAAGACCCAGTACTTC.

The chain carries TRBV18 and TRBJ2-1, with TRBD1 matching over 9 bases. V lost 0 bases, J lost 6 bases, and 6 bases stayed unmatched. Germline loops: CDR1 KGHSH, CDR2 LQKENI. CDR3 length equals 16 residues. Written as DNA, the CDR3 is TGTGCCAGCTCACCACCGGCCGGACAGGGGACCAATGAGCAGTTCTTC. Translated: CASSPPAGQGTNEQFF.

V and J are TRBV7-2 and TRBJ2-7, with D possibly being TRBD2 (6 bases). Germline V gene lookup returns CDR1 SGHTA and CDR2 FQGNSA. The CDR3 covers 12 residues. V was pared by 8 bases and J by 2 bases, with 10 bases between. CDR3: CASSRTTYEQYF. The CDR3 nucleotides read TGTGCCAGCTCGCGGACTACCTACGAGCAGTACTTC.

The CDR3 spells CASSVIGTEQFF. The CDR3 nucleotides read TGTGCCAGCAGCGTAATTGGGACTGAGCAGTTCTTC. The V call is TRBV9, the J call TRBJ2-1, with D perhaps assigned TRBD1 or TRBD2 (5 bases each). V lost 1 base, J lost 9 bases, and 8 bases lay in between. The length of the CDR3 is 12 residues. Germline V gives CDR1 SGDLS, CDR2 YYNGEE.

This chain uses TRBV6-5 with TRBJ1-1; D gene uncertain. This CDR3 has 13 residues. The ends were cut back, 0 bases at V and 7 bases at J, with 9 bases in the middle. CDR1 is MNHEY and CDR2 is SVGAGI in the germline V gene. The CDR3 region has the DNA TGTGCCAGCAGTTACTCGATACCAGGTGAAGCTTTCTTT. Amino acid sequence: CASSYSIPGEAFF.

This rearrangement joins TRBV2 to TRBJ2-3, with D possibly being TRBD1 (6 bases). Trimming left V 3 bases short and J 6 bases short, with 13 bases between. Germline-derived CDR1 and CDR2 are SNHLY and FYNNEI. This CDR3 has 14 amino acids. The CDR3: CASSDRVRGDTQYF. The CDR3 DNA reads as TGTGCCAGCAGTGACAGGGTGAGGGGGGATACGCAGTATTTT.

V gene TRBV5-1 combines with J gene TRBJ1-3; D unclear. The germline gives CDR1 SGHRS, CDR2 YFSETQ. This CDR3 is built from 14 residues. V lost 0 bases to trimming and J lost 1 base, with 5 bases between them. CDR3 DNA sequence: TGCGCCAGCAGCTTGGTAGAATCTGGAAACACCATATATTTT. Residues: CASSLVESGNTIYF. Supplemented by reference TRBV5-1 and TRBJ1-3, the full variable domain reads KAGVTQTPRYLIKTRGQQVTLSCSPISGHRSVSWYQQTPGQGLQFLFEYFSETQRNKGNFPGRFSGRQFSNSRSEMNVSTLELGDSALYLCASSLVESGNTIYFGEGSWLTVV.

The J gene is TRBJ1-3, the V gene TRBV6-6; unclear D gene. Germline V lookup: CDR1 MNHNY, CDR2 SVGAGI (reference sequence). This CDR3 is 16 amino acids long. V lost 0 bases and J lost 0, with 9 bases in between. CDR3 amino acids: CASSYSRSSSGNTIYF. The CDR3 DNA reads as TGTGCCAGCAGTTACTCGAGGTCCTCCTCTGGAAACACCATATATTTT.

As to this clone: The junction does not match germline at one end; this may be a read error. V usage is TRBV20-1 and J usage is TRBJ1-4; possibly TRBD1 for D (5 bases). Germline lookup yields CDR1 DFQATT and CDR2 SNEGSKA (reference sequence). The CDR3 contains 11 residues. CDR3 amino acids: CSARDGDRNPF. The CDR3, as DNA: TGCAGTGCTAGAGATGGCGACAGAAACCCTTTT.

The chain is built from TRBV11-2 and TRBJ1-5; D is uncertain. The germline V and J ends were trimmed by 3 bases and 5 bases, with 8 bases remaining between them. The CDR3 has 13 amino acids. The germline CDR1 and CDR2 sequences are SGHAT and FQNNGV. Here the CDR3 reads CASSFNSYQPQHF. The CDR3 region has the DNA TGTGCCAGCAGCTTTAACAGTTATCAGCCCCAGCATTTT.

The chain employs TRBV6-5 and TRBJ2-3, with TRBD2 matching 7 bases. The CDR3 is 15 amino acids. The V gene end was trimmed by 2 bases and the J gene end by 2 bases; junction bases not matched to a gene: 4. Germline CDR1 and CDR2: MNHEY and SVGAGI. The chain's CDR3 is CASSYGSGDTDTQYF. The CDR3 DNA is TGTGCCAGCAGTTACGGGAGCGGGGACACAGATACGCAGTATTTT.

The chain employs TRBV28 and TRBJ2-1, with TRBD2 matching over 12 bases. Unmatched junction bases numbered 6, after V lost 8 bases and J lost 7 bases. Germline CDR1 is MDHEN and CDR2 is SYDVKM. This CDR3 contains 14 residues. The CDR3 loop is CASALAGGRNEQFF. The CDR3 DNA reads as TGTGCCAGCGCACTAGCGGGAGGAAGGAATGAGCAGTTCTTC.

The chain has TRBV6-1 and TRBJ2-5; TRBD1 might be the D (6 bases). CDR3 length: 13 residues. The V end lost 8 bases, the J end lost 2 bases, and 12 bases lay between the germline ends. Germline CDR1 is MNHNS and CDR2 is SASEGT. The CDR3 reads CASGNRAQETQYF. In nucleotides, the CDR3 is TGTGCCAGCGGCAACAGGGCACAAGAGACCCAGTACTTC.

The chain carries TRBV6-1 and TRBJ2-4, with 7 bases lining up with TRBD1. CDR1 is MNHNS and CDR2 is SASEGT in the germline V gene. The CDR3 is 15 amino acids. V lost 4 bases and J lost 7; bases outside the gene matches: 10. The CDR3 here is CASSVLPGQNNIQYF. CDR3 nucleotides: TGTGCCAGCAGTGTACTTCCGGGACAGAATAACATTCAGTACTTC.